The 6 T cell receptor beta chains reported below all come from one sample, sequenced in a study of blood T cell repertoires in COVID-19. The data were produced by immunoSEQ multiplex PCR, yet TCRdb's version contains in-frame clones alone and is incomplete. This table has about 74,000 clones, roughly 87% appearing once. Sequencing was performed on peripheral blood. These receptors all stem from a woman of 80 years or more with active or convalescent COVID-19.

This sequence joins TRBV28 and TRBJ2-2; no firm D call. The CDR3 sequence is 15 residues long. Germline CDR1 is MDHEN and CDR2 is SYDVKM. The V end lost 4 bases, the J end lost 5 bases, and 14 bases lay between the germline ends. CDR3 in DNA: TGTGCCAGCAGTTCACCCATGAGGCCAACCGGGGAGCTGTTTTTT. Translated, it gives CASSSPMRPTGELFF.

The rearrangement joins TRBV28 to TRBJ2-1; the D gene is possibly TRBD1 (6 bases). From germline, CDR1 is MDHEN and CDR2 SYDVKM. Trimming left V 7 bases short and J 4 bases short, with 17 bases between. The CDR3 covers 15 residues. The CDR3 here is CASKIRGQPYNEQFF. For the CDR3, the DNA is TGTGCCAGCAAAATACGTGGACAGCCGTACAATGAGCAGTTCTTC.

The chain uses TRBV7-2 and TRBJ2-5; 8 bases are shared with TRBD2. This CDR3 is built from 14 residues. Germline V gene sequence: CDR1 SGHTA, CDR2 FQGNSA. V dropped 4 bases and J dropped 2; count of bases not matched to a gene: 3. CDR3 amino acids: CASSSRLAQETQYF. Written as DNA, the CDR3 is TGTGCCAGCAGCTCCCGACTAGCGCAAGAGACCCAGTACTTC.

The rearrangement uses TRBV7-9 and TRBJ2-7, with 7 bases aligning to TRBD1. The ends lost 4 bases at V and 3 bases at J; junction bases unmatched: 15. This CDR3 has 17 residues. Germline V gene data show CDR1 as SEHNR and CDR2 as FQNEAQ (reference sequence). The CDR3 loop is CASSYISETGYNYEQYF. CDR3 DNA sequence: TGTGCCAGCAGCTACATTTCGGAGACAGGGTACAACTACGAGCAGTACTTC.

The rearrangement uses TRBV30 and TRBJ1-2, with TRBD1 matching over 7 bases. The CDR3 runs 14 residues. Germline V gene data show CDR1 as GTSNPN and CDR2 as SVGIG (reference sequence). V shed 2 bases, J shed 4 bases, and the junction held 7 bases outside the gene matches. Here the CDR3 DNA reads TGTGCCTGGAGTTTTCAGGGGGACGGCTATGGCTACACCTTC. Residues: CAWSFQGDGYGYTF. The entire variable domain, with the rest obtained from reference TRBV30 and TRBJ1-2, is as follows: SQTIHQWPATLVQPVGSPLSLECTVEGTSNPNLYWYRQAAGRGLQLLFYSVGIGQISSEVPQNLSASRPQDRQFILSSKKLLLSDSGFYLCAWSFQGDGYGYTFGSGTRLTVV.

The chain links TRBV6-6 to TRBJ2-2; D is unclear. CDR1 is MNHNY, CDR2 SVGAGI, per germline (reference sequence). CDR3 size: 14 residues. Trimming stripped 2 bases from V and 2 bases from J, with 6 bases between. DNA of the CDR3: TGTGCCAGCAGTTACGCAGAAAACACCGGGGAGCTGTTTTTT. It yields the protein CASSYAENTGELFF.